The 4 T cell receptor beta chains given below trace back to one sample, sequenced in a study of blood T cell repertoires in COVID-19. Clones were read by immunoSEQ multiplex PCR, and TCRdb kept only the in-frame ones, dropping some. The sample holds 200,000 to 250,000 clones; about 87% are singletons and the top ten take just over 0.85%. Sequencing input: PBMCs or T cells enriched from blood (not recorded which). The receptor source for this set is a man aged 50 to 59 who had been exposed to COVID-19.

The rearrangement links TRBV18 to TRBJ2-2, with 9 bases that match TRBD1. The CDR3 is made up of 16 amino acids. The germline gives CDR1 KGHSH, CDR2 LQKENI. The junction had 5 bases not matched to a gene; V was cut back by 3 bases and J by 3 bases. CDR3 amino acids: CASSPGQGYYTGELFF. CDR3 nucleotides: TGTGCCAGCTCACCCGGACAGGGGTACTACACCGGGGAGCTGTTTTTT.

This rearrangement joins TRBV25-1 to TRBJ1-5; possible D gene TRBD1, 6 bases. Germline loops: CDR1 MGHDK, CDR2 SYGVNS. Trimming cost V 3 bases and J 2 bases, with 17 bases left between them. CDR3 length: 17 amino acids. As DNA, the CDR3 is TGTGCCAGCAGTGAGCCTGTCGACAGGCTCGGCAATCAGCCCCAGCATTTT. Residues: CASSEPVDRLGNQPQHF.

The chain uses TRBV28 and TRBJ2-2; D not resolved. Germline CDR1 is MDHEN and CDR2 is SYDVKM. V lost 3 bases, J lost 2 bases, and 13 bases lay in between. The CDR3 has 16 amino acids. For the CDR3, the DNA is TGTGCCAGCAGTTTCCAAGGAGCTAGAAACACCGGGGAGCTGTTTTTT. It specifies CASSFQGARNTGELFF.

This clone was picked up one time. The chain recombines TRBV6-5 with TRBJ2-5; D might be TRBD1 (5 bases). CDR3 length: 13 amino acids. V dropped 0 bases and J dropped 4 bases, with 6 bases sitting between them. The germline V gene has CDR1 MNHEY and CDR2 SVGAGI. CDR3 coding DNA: TGTGCCAGCAGTTACTCAGGGGTAGAGACCCAGTACTTC. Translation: CASSYSGVETQYF.